The T cell receptor beta chain described here comes from a study of T cell responses to AZD1222 COVID-19 vaccine. V was clipped by 2 bases and J by 0 bases; unmatched bases: 4. CDR3 length: 15 residues. Per the germline V gene, CDR1 is SGHAT and CDR2 is FQNNGV. Profiling relied on immunoSEQ multiplex PCR, and the TCRdb table lists in-frame clones only, not all of them. The sample includes more than 60,000 clones, roughly 91% of them seen just once. This chain uses TRBV11-2 with TRBJ2-7, with 7 bases aligning to TRBD2. The sample was peripheral blood, taken 28 days after the second AZD1222 dose. This TCR was recovered from an adult who received the AZD1222 COVID-19 vaccine. The CDR3 sequence is CASSLLAGDSYEQYF. The CDR3, as DNA: TGTGCCAGCAGCTTACTTGCGGGGGACTCCTACGAGCAGTACTTC.